This TCR beta chain emerged from a study of blood T cell repertoires in COVID-19. The ends lost 4 bases at V and 3 bases at J; junction bases unmatched: 5. Germline-derived CDR1 and CDR2 are SGHNT and YYREEE (reference sequence). The CDR3 totals 16 residues. The assay was immunoSEQ multiplex PCR, and TCRdb's table has in-frame clones only and misses some. The data show approximately 80,000 clones, 88% seen once. Sequenced input: peripheral blood. The genes are TRBV5-4 and TRBJ2-1; 12 nucleotides align to TRBD2. The sequence was obtained from a human donor in a cohort sampled during active COVID-19. The CDR3 reads CASSPRTSGVYNEQFF. In DNA form, the CDR3 reads TGTGCCAGCAGCCCGAGGACTAGCGGGGTCTACAATGAGCAGTTCTTC.